Presented here are 20 T cell receptor beta chains from one specimen sequenced in a study of monozygotic twins with inflammatory bowel disease (dated by TCRdb to the late 2010s). Libraries were made using 5' RACE. The instrument was an Illumina HiSeq 2500. Through TCRdb reprocessing, the reads give one entry per CDR3 protein sequence; DNA is omitted. This sample's table carries approximately 330,000 distinct CDR3 sequences. The leading ten clones occupy 2% to 2.5% of the sample. The source material was blood. Every receptor here comes from a human donor with ulcerative colitis or Crohn's disease, or a healthy co-twin of an affected twin (not recorded which).

This sequence joins TRBV5-6 and TRBJ2-1. CDR1 and CDR2 (germline): SGHDT, YYEEEE. This CDR3 is 16 amino acids long. The CDR3 spells CASSLSKLIFYNEQFF.

This chain connects TRBV12-3 or TRBV12-4 to TRBJ1-1. This CDR3 region has 16 residues. CDR3 residues: CASRPKAGLVNTEAFF.

The V gene is TRBV4-3, the J gene TRBJ1-1. Germline V CDR1 and CDR2: LGHNA, YSLEER. The CDR3 contains 15 residues. The CDR3 protein is CASTLINSMNTEAFF.

V is TRBV7-9 and J is TRBJ1-2; TCRdb gives TRBD1 as the D gene, but with no DNA this cannot be confirmed. The CDR3 is 15 amino acids. In germline, CDR1 is SEHNR, CDR2 FQNEAQ (reference sequence). This CDR3 is CASSPTGTGGRGYTF.

This chain joins TRBV5-1 and TRBJ1-1. Germline assignment: CDR1 SGHRS and CDR2 YFSETQ. The CDR3 has 15 amino acids. CDR3 sequence reads: CASSLEEDVGTEAFF.

The chain uses TRBV5-1 and TRBJ2-1. Germline V CDR1 and CDR2: SGHRS, YFSETQ. This CDR3 comprises 15 residues. CDR3 loop: CASSLDLGSILEQFF.

The chain uses TRBV3-1 and TRBJ2-1; TCRdb outputs TRBD1, but without DNA this stays unchecked. Per germline, CDR1 LGHDT and CDR2 YNNKEL (reference sequence). This CDR3 spans 13 amino acids. CDR3 amino acids: CASSQDTPLGQFF.

This chain connects TRBV7-6 to TRBJ2-7. CDR1 is SGHVS and CDR2 is FNYEAQ in the germline V gene. The CDR3 length is 15 residues. CDR3 region: CASSPTPREFYEQYF. Full variable domain (outside the CDR3, taken from reference TRBV7-6 and TRBJ2-7): GAGVSQSPRYKVTKRGQDVALRCDPISGHVSLYWYRQALGQGPEFLTYFNYEAQQDKSGLPNDRFSAERPEGSISTLTIQRTEQRDSAMYRCASSPTPREFYEQYFGPGTRLTVT.

V usage is TRBV7-9 and J usage is TRBJ2-7; TCRdb designates TRBD1, a call that cannot be tested without DNA. CDR3 length: 13 residues. The germline V gene encodes CDR1 SEHNR and CDR2 FQNEAQ (reference sequence). Here the CDR3 reads CASSTGTAYEQYF.

This sequence joins TRBV4-3 and TRBJ2-7; TCRdb gives TRBD1 as the D gene, but with no DNA this cannot be confirmed. Germline lookup yields CDR1 LGHNA and CDR2 YSLEER. The CDR3 is 15 amino acids. CDR3 sequence reads: CASSQNDRDKNEQYF.

The chain has TRBV10-1 and TRBJ1-6; TCRdb picks TRBD1, but there is no DNA to check that call. The CDR3 extends over 15 amino acids. Germline V lookup: CDR1 WNHNN, CDR2 SYGVQD (reference sequence). The CDR3: CAGKTRDRDNSPLHF.

This rearrangement joins TRBV10-1 to TRBJ2-7. Germline CDR1 WNHNN, CDR2 SYGVQD (reference sequence). This CDR3 is built from 13 residues. The CDR3 sequence: CASSESGSYVQYF.

The chain carries TRBV7-2 and TRBJ2-1; TCRdb's D call, TRBD2, is unchecked because there is no DNA. Germline V gene data show CDR1 as SGHTA and CDR2 as FQGNSA. The CDR3 covers 16 residues. CDR3 residues: CASSKGPPSTYNEQFF.

V is TRBV28 and J is TRBJ1-5; the D call of TRBD1 rests on TCRdb alone, since no DNA is present to check it. The CDR3 loop spans 15 amino acids. Germline V gene sequence: CDR1 MDHEN, CDR2 SYDVKM. CDR3: CASSWDIGSNQPQHF.

The J gene is TRBJ2-3, the V gene TRBV20-1; TCRdb's assignment of TRBD2 cannot be checked, as there is no DNA. CDR3 size: 18 residues. Per germline, CDR1 DFQATT and CDR2 SNEGSKA (reference sequence). CDR3: CSARGTPGLASSTDTQYF.

The chain couples TRBV28 to TRBJ1-5; TCRdb returns TRBD1, unconfirmable since there is no DNA. The CDR3 runs to 16 residues. CDR1 is MDHEN, CDR2 SYDVKM, per germline. CDR3 sequence reads: CASRGAFPLSNQPQHF. Drawing the rest from reference TRBV28 and TRBJ1-5, the complete variable domain is DVKVTQSSRYLVKRTGEKVFLECVQDMDHENMFWYRQDPGLGLRLIYFSYDVKMKEKGDIPEGYSVSREKKERFSLILESASTNQTSMYLCASRGAFPLSNQPQHFGDGTRLSIL.

This chain links TRBV27 with TRBJ2-1; TCRdb names TRBD1, which stays unverified in the absence of DNA. This CDR3 has 13 residues. Germline CDR1 reads MNHEY; CDR2 reads SMNVEV (reference sequence). The CDR3 loop reads CASSLTPGPEQFF.

The chain joins TRBV10-3 to TRBJ2-3; lacking DNA, the TRBD2 call made by TCRdb goes unchecked. Germline CDR1 ENHRY, CDR2 SYGVKD. CDR3 size: 14 residues. CDR3 residues: CAINQGLPTDTQYF.

The chain has TRBV5-1 and TRBJ2-1; TCRdb outputs TRBD2, but without DNA this stays unchecked. The CDR3 contains 17 residues. Germline V gene lookup returns CDR1 SGHRS and CDR2 YFSETQ. This chain's CDR3 is CASSSPGVAARDNEQFF.

V and J are TRBV6-1 and TRBJ1-1; TCRdb's D call, TRBD1, is unchecked because there is no DNA. The CDR3 contains 15 residues. Germline CDR1 is MNHNS and CDR2 is SASEGT. The CDR3 here is CASSVRQGLNTEAFF.